These 9 T cell receptor beta chains came from one sample sequenced in a study of early stage breast cancer tumors. Only in-frame clones appear in the TCRdb table, and some are missing; sequencing was by immunoSEQ multiplex PCR. In the table there are some 58,000 clones, 65% to 80% of which are singletons. Sample: blood. These TCRs come from a person aged 25 to 40 with breast cancer.

This clone was detected a few times. In DNA, the CDR3 is TGTGCCAGCACCTCTGCCGGGGAGCTGTTTTTT. It yields the protein CASTSAGELFF. The chain joins TRBV11-1 to TRBJ2-2; D gene unclear. Per germline, CDR1 SGHAT and CDR2 FQDESV (reference sequence). The CDR3 runs to 11 residues. Trimming left V 7 bases short and J 6 bases short, with 6 bases between.

V is TRBV28 and J is TRBJ2-7, with TRBD2 identical over 7 bases. Germline V CDR1 and CDR2: MDHEN, SYDVKM. The CDR3 runs 14 residues. The V gene end was trimmed by 6 bases and the J gene end by 1 base; junction bases not matched to a gene: 6. CDR3 protein: CASRGGGASYEQYF. As DNA, the CDR3 is TGTGCCAGCAGGGGCGGGGGAGCATCCTACGAGCAGTACTTC.

The J gene is TRBJ2-1, the V gene TRBV7-6; the match to TRBD2 covers 9 bases. The J segment lost 3 bases and the V segment lost 5 bases, leaving 5 bases of the junction unmatched. Germline-derived CDR1 and CDR2 are SGHVS and FNYEAQ. The CDR3 loop spans 15 amino acids. CDR3 residues: CASSPRTSDYNEQFF. As DNA, the CDR3 is TGTGCCAGCAGCCCCCGGACTAGCGACTACAATGAGCAGTTCTTC.

The chain is built from TRBV7-8 and TRBJ1-2; D not certain. CDR3 length equals 13 residues. V lost 5 bases and J 2 bases, leaving 9 bases between the germline ends. CDR1 is SGHVS and CDR2 is FQNEAQ in the germline V gene. CDR3 protein: CASSPDANYGYTF. In DNA, the CDR3 is TGTGCCAGCAGCCCGGACGCAAACTATGGCTACACCTTC.

This chain uses TRBV14 with TRBJ2-5; 7 nucleotides agree with TRBD2. V shed 4 bases and J 5 bases; nucleotides not matched to a gene: 16. This CDR3 comprises 17 residues. Germline CDR1 reads SGHDN; CDR2 reads FVKESK. CDR3 region: CASSRRLAGLKPETQYF. CDR3 in DNA: TGTGCCAGCAGCCGTAGACTAGCCGGGCTCAAGCCGGAGACCCAGTACTTC.

This clone was counted a few times. The chain couples TRBV30 to TRBJ1-2; no firm D call. In germline, CDR1 is GTSNPN, CDR2 SVGIG (reference sequence). The CDR3 has 12 residues. The V gene lost 0 bases and the J gene lost 8 bases, with 10 bases spanning the gap. The CDR3, as DNA: TGTGCCTGGAGTGTACTGGGTCTCGGCTACACCTTC. Protein: CAWSVLGLGYTF.

The chain couples TRBV19 to TRBJ1-3; D is unclear. The V gene's germline CDR1 is LNHDA and CDR2 SQIVND (reference sequence). CDR3 length equals 12 residues. The germline V and J ends were trimmed by 3 bases and 8 bases, with 8 bases remaining between them. CDR3 DNA sequence: TGTGCCAGTAGTATCGGGCTGGACACCATATATTTT. Translated: CASSIGLDTIYF.

V gene TRBV30 combines with J gene TRBJ2-5, with D perhaps TRBD2 (5 bases). V lost 0 bases to trimming and J lost 11 bases, with 10 bases between them. The germline V gene has CDR1 GTSNPN and CDR2 SVGIG (reference sequence). The CDR3 consists of 11 residues. The DNA for the CDR3 is TGTGCCTGGAGTGTTAATGGGGAGCAGTACTTC. This codes for CAWSVNGEQYF.

In this sample, this clone turned up a few times. The chain combines TRBV7-8 with TRBJ2-1; no definite D call. The CDR3 sequence is 15 residues long. CDR1 is SGHVS and CDR2 is FQNEAQ in the germline V gene. V was cut by 0 bases and J by 7 bases, with 13 bases left in between. CDR3 coding DNA: TGTGCCAGCAGCTTAGCGCCGGGTAGTCATAATGAGCAGTTCTTC. Translated: CASSLAPGSHNEQFF.